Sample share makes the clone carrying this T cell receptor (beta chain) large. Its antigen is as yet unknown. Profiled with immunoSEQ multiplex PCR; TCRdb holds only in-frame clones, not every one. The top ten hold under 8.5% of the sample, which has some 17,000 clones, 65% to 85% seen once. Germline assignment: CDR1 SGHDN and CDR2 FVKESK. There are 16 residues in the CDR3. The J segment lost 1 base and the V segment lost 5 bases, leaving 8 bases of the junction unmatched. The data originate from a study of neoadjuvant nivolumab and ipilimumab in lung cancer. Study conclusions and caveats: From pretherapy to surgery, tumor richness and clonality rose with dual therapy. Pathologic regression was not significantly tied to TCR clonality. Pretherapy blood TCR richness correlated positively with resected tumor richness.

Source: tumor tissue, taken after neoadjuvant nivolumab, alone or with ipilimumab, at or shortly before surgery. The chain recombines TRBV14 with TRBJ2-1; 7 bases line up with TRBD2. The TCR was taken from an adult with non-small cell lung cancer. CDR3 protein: CASSFLAETSYNEQFF. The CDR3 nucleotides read TGTGCCAGCAGCTTCCTAGCGGAGACTTCCTACAATGAGCAGTTCTTC.